At least ten counts were recorded for the clone carrying this TCR beta chain. Its antigen is not identified. V gave up 1 base and J gave up 7 bases, with 10 bases separating them. Germline V gives CDR1 SGHVS, CDR2 FQNEAQ. The CDR3 has 13 amino acids. This record comes from a study of vaccination effects on CD4 cells after COVID-19. Measured with immunoSEQ multiplex PCR; TCRdb has only the in-frame clones, and not every one. This sample carries about 48,000 clones, around three quarters of them seen once, and the ten largest clones take about 16%. Findings and caveats of the study: Pronounced clonal contraction occurred in clones induced by infection and by vaccine late after vaccination. Of the vaccine-induced clones from healthy vaccinees, merely 1 of 255 recognized common cold coronaviruses as well.

Sequencing in the ViraFEST assay came after antigen-specific CD4+ T cells had been expanded with viral peptide pools, which were used to stimulate PBMC. Subsequent to a culture period of about nine days, CD4+ T cells were isolated. Vaccine administered to participants consisted of two doses of either BNT162b2 or mRNA-1273. Days 3 and 7 were when half the medium was replaced with IL-2 medium. The clonotype comes from a human donor who received a COVID-19 vaccine. The sequencing here drew on CD4+ T cells from PBMCs cultured with HCoV-OC43 spike peptides, taken after COVID-19 vaccination. This sample's subset: HCoV-OC43 spike overlapping peptide pool stimulation. This rearrangement joins TRBV7-8 to TRBJ1-2; D unresolved. DNA for the CDR3: TGTGCCAGCAGCTTAGATTTGGGATCTGGCTACACCTTC. Its translation is CASSLDLGSGYTF.